This TCR beta chain comes out of a study of breast tumors, draining lymph nodes, adjacent tissues. Each CDR3 protein gets one entry after TCRdb re-called the multiplex PCR reads with MiXCR. The profile shows 200,000 to 250,000 distinct CDR3 sequences, 34% of them singletons. Study-level findings and limits: Data fit most tumor T cells coming from lymph node, expanding in tumor. Tumor TCR diversity was below lymph nodes but above nontumor tissue. Data only fit, rather than demonstrated, lymph node origin of most tumor T cells.

This clonotype was observed at least ten times. Its antigen is currently unknown. Breast cancer patients provided tissue from their axillary draining lymph nodes. The sequencing input was axillary lymph node tissue. This clonotype originated in a female donor with breast cancer. Some clones in this sample may be carry-over from other donors' samples.

CDR3 sequence: CSARGWGGDSYNEQFF. The CDR3 DNA reads as TGCAGTGCTAGGGGGTGGGGGGGGGACTCCTACAATGAGCAGTTCTTC. The chain has TRBV20-1 and TRBJ2-1, with 7 bases that match TRBD2. Germline CDR1 is DFQATT and CDR2 is SNEGSKA (reference sequence). The CDR3 contains 16 residues. The trim removed 3 bases at V and 0 bases at J, leaving 8 bases unmatched.